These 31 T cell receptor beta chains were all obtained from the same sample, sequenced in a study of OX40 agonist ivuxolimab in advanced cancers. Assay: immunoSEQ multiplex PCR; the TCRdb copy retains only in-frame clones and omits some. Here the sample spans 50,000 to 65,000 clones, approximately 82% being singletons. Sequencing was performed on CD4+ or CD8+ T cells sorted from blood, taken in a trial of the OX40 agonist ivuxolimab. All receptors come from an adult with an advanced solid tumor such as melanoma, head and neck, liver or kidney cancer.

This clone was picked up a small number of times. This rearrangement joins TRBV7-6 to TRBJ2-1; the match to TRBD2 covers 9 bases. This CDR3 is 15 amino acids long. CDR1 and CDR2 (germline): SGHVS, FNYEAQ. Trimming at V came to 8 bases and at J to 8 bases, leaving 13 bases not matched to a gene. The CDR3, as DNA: TGTGCCAGCGCGACCTTAGCGGGGGACCACGATGAGCAGTTCTTC. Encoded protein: CASATLAGDHDEQFF.

The CDR3 protein is CASSVGRDRSNYGYTF. In DNA form, the CDR3 reads TGTGCCAGTAGTGTCGGAAGGGACAGATCTAACTATGGCTACACCTTC. V is TRBV19 and J is TRBJ1-2; 7 bases map to TRBD1. The trim removed 5 bases at V and 0 bases at J, leaving 9 bases unmatched. CDR3 length: 16 amino acids. The germline V gene encodes CDR1 LNHDA and CDR2 SQIVND (reference sequence).

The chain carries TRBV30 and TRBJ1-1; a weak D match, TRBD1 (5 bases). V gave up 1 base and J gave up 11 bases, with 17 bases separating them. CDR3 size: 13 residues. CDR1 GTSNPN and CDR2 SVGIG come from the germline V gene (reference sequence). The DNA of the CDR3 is TGTGCCTGGAGTGGGGTCGAGGGACTTATGGCTTTCTTT. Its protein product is CAWSGVEGLMAFF.

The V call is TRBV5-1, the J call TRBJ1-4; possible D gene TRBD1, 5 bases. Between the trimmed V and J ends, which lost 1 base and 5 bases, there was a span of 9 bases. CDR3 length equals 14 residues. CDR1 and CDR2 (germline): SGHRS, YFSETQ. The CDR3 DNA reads TGCGCCAGCAGCTTGCAGGGTACAAATGAAAAACTGTTTTTT. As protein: CASSLQGTNEKLFF.

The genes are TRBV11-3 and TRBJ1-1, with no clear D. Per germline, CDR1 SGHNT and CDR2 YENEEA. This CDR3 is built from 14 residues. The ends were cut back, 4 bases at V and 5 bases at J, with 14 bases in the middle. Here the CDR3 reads CASSSGGGRTEAFF. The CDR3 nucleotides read TGTGCCAGCAGCTCAGGAGGAGGTCGGACTGAAGCTTTCTTT.

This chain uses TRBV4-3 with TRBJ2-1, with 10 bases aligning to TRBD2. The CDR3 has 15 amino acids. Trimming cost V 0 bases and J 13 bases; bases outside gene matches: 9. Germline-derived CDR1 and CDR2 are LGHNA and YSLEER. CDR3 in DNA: TGCGCCAGCAGCCAAGAGGTGGTAGCGGGAGGCCCCCAGTTCTTC. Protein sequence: CASSQEVVAGGPQFF.

CDR3 loop: CASSLQLSSYNEQFF. In DNA, the CDR3 is TGTGCCAGCAGCCTACAGCTAAGCTCCTACAATGAGCAGTTCTTC. The rearrangement uses TRBV2 and TRBJ2-1; no firm D call. This CDR3 spans 15 amino acids. Germline V gene data show CDR1 as SNHLY and CDR2 as FYNNEI. Trimming took 6 bases from V and 0 from J, leaving 12 bases between them.

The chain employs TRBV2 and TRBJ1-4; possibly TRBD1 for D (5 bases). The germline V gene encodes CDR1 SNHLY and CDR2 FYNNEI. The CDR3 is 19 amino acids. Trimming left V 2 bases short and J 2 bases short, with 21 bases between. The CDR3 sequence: CASSERDQGRAGTNEKLFF. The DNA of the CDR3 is TGTGCCAGCAGTGAAAGGGACCAGGGAAGGGCTGGTACTAATGAAAAACTGTTTTTT. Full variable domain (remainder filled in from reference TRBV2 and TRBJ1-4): EPEVTQTPSHQVTQMGQEVILRCVPISNHLYFYWYRQILGQKVEFLVSFYNNEISEKSEIFDDQFSVERPDGSNFTLKIRSTKLEDSAMYFCASSERDQGRAGTNEKLFFGSGTQLSVL.

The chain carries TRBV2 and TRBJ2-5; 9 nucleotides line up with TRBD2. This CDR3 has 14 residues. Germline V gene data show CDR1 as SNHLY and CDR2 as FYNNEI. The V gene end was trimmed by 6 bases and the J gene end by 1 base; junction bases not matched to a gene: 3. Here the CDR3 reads CASSRLAAQETQYF. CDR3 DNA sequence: TGTGCCAGCAGCCGACTAGCGGCCCAAGAGACCCAGTACTTC.

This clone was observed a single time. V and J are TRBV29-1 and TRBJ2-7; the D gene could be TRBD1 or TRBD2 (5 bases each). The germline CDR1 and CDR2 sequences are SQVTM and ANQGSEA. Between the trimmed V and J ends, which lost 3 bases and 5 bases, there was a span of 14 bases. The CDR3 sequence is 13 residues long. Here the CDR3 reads CSVEGEIRDEQYF. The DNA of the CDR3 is TGCAGCGTTGAGGGGGAAATACGGGACGAGCAGTACTTC.

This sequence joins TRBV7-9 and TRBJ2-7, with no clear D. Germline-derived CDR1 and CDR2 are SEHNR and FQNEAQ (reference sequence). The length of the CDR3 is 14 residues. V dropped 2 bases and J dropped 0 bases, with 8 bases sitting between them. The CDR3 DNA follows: TGTGCCAGCAGCTTATCGGCAGTCTCCTACGAGCAGTACTTC. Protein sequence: CASSLSAVSYEQYF.

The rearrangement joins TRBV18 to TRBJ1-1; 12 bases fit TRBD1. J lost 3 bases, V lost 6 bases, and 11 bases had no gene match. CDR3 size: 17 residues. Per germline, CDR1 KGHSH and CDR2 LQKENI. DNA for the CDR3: TGTGCCAGCTCTCTCCCGGGACAGGGGGCGATAGACACTGAAGCTTTCTTT. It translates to CASSLPGQGAIDTEAFF.

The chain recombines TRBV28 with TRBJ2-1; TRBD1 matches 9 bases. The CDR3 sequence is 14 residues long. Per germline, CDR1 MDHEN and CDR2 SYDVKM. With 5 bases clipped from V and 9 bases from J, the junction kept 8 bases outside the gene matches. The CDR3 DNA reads TGTGCCAGCAGTCGTGGGACAGGGTCTGGTGAGCAGTTCTTC. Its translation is CASSRGTGSGEQFF.

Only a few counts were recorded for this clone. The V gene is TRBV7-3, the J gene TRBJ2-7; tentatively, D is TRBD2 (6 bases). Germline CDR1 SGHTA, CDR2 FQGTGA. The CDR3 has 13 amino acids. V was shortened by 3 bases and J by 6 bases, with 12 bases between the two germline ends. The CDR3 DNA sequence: TGTGCCAGCAGCTTCGGTAGCGGCGGCGAGCAGTACTTC. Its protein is CASSFGSGGEQYF.

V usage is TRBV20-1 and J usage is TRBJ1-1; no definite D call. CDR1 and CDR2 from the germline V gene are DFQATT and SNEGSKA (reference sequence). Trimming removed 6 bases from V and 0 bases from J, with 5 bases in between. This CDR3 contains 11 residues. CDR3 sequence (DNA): TGCAGTGCGAGGGTGAACACTGAAGCTTTCTTT. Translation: CSARVNTEAFF.

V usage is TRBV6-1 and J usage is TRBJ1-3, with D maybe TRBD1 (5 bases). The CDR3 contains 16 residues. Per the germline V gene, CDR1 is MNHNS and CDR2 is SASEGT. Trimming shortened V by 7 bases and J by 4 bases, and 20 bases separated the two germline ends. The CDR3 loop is CASTDSGGAGGNTIYF. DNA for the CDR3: TGTGCCAGCACTGATTCTGGGGGAGCGGGAGGAAACACCATATATTTT.

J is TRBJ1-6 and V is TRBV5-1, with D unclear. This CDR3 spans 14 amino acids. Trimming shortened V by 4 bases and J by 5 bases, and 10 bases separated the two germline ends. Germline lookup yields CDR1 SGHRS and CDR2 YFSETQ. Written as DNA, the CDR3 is TGCGCCAGCAGCCCCCTGGATCATAATTCACCCCTCCACTTT. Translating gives CASSPLDHNSPLHF.

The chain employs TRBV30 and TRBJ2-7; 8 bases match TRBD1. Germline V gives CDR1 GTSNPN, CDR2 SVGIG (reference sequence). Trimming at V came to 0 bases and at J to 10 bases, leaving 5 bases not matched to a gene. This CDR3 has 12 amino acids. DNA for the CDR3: TGTGCCTGGAGTGTAGGGACAGGCGGCCAGTACTTC. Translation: CAWSVGTGGQYF.

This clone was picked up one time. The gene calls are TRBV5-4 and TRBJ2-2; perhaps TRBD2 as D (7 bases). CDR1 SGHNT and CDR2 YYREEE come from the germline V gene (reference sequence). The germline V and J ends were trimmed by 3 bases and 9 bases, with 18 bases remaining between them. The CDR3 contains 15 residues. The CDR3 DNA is TGTGCCAGCAGCTCCTTTTCGGGGGGCGGGAGGGAGCTGTTTTTT. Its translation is CASSSFSGGGRELFF. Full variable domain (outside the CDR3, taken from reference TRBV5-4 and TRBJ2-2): ETGVTQSPTHLIKTRGQQVTLRCSSQSGHNTVSWYQQALGQGPQFIFQYYREEENGRGNFPPRFSGLQFPNYSSELNVNALELDDSALYLCASSSFSGGGRELFFGEGSRLTVL.

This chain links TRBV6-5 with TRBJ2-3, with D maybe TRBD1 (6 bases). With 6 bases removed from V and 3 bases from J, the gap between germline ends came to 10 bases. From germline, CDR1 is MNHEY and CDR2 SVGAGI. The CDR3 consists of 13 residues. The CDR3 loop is CASRRGLTDTQYF. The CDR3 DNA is TGTGCCAGCAGAAGGGGGTTAACAGATACGCAGTATTTT.

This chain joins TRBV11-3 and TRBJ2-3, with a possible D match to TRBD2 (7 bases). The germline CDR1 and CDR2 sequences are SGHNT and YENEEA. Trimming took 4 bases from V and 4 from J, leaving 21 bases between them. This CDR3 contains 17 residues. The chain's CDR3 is CASSSYRSGGRADTQYF. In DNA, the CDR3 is TGTGCCAGCAGCTCGTACCGGTCGGGGGGCCGAGCAGATACGCAGTATTTT.

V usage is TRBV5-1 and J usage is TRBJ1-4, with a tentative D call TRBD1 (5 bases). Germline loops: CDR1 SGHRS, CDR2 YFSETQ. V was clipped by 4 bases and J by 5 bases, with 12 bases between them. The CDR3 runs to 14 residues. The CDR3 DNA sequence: TGCGCCAGCAGCCGCGACAGAAGGAATGAAAAACTGTTTTTT. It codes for CASSRDRRNEKLFF.

The CDR3 spells CASSQERDEFSYEQYF. The CDR3 DNA reads TGCGCCAGCAGCCAAGAGAGGGACGAGTTCTCCTACGAGCAGTACTTC. V usage is TRBV4-3 and J usage is TRBJ2-7; D tentatively reads TRBD1 or TRBD2 (5 bases each). CDR1 LGHNA and CDR2 YSLEER come from the germline V gene. Trimming removed 0 bases from V and 0 bases from J, with 12 bases in between. CDR3 size: 16 residues.

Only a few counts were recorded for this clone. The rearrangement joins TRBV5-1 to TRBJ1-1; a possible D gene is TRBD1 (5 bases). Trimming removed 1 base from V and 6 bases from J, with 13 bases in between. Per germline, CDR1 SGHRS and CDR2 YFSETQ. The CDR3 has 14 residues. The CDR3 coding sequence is TGCGCCAGCAGCTTGCAAGGGGCGGTGGCTGAAGCTTTCTTT. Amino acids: CASSLQGAVAEAFF. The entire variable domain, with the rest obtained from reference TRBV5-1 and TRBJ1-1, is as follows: KAGVTQTPRYLIKTRGQQVTLSCSPISGHRSVSWYQQTPGQGLQFLFEYFSETQRNKGNFPGRFSGRQFSNSRSEMNVSTLELGDSALYLCASSLQGAVAEAFFGQGTRLTVV.

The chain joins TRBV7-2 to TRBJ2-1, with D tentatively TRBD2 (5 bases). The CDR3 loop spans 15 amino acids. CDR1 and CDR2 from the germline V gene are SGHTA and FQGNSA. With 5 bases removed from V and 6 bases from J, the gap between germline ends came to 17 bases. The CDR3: CASSPGLPATNEQFF. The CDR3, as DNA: TGTGCCAGCAGCCCCGGACTCCCGGCAACCAATGAGCAGTTCTTC.

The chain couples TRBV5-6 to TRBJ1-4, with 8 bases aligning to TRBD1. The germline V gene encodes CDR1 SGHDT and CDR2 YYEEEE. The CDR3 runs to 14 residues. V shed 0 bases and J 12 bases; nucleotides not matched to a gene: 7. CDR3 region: CASSLGDRGRQLFF. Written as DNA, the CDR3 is TGTGCCAGCAGCTTGGGAGACAGGGGTAGGCAACTGTTTTTT.

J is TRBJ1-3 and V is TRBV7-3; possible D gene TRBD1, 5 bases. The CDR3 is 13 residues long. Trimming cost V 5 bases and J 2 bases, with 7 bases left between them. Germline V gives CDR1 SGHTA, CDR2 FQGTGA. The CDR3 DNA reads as TGTGCCAGCAGCCCGGGGCCTGGAAACACCATATATTTT. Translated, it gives CASSPGPGNTIYF. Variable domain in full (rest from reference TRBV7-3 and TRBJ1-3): GAGVSQTPSNKVTEKGKYVELRCDPISGHTALYWYRQSLGQGPEFLIYFQGTGAADDSGLPNDRFFAVRPEGSVSTLKIQRTERGDSAVYLCASSPGPGNTIYFGEGSWLTVV.

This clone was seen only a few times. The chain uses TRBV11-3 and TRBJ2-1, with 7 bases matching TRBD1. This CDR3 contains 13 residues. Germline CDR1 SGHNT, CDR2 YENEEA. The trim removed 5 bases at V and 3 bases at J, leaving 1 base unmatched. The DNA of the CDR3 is TGTGCCAGCAGCCGACAGGGCTACAATGAGCAGTTCTTC. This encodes CASSRQGYNEQFF.

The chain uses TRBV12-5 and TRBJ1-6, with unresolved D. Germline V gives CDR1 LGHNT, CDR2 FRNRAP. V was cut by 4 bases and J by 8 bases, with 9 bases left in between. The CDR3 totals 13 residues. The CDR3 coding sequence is TGTGCTAGTGGTTCCCGGCAGGATTCACCCCTCCACTTT. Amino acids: CASGSRQDSPLHF. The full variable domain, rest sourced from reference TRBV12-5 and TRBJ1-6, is DARVTQTPRHKVTEMGQEVTMRCQPILGHNTVFWYRQTMMQGLELLAYFRNRAPLDDSGMPKDRFSAEMPDATLATLKIQPSEPRDSAVYFCASGSRQDSPLHFGNGTRLTVT.

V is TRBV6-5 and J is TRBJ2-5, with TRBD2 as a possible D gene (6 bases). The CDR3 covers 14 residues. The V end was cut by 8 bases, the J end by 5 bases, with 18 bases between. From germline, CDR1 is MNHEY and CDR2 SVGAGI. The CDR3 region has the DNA TGTGCCAGCCGGCCTCCGGGGGTAGTGGAGACCCAGTACTTC. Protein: CASRPPGVVETQYF.

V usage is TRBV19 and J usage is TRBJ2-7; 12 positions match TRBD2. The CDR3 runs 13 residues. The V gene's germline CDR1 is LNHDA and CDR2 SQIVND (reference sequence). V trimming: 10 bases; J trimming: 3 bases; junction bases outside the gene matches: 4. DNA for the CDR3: TGTGCCAACTCGACTAGCGGGGGCTACGAGCAGTACTTC. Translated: CANSTSGGYEQYF. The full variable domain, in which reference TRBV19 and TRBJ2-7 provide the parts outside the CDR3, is DGGITQSPKYLFRKEGQNVTLSCEQNLNHDAMYWYRQDPGQGLRLIYYSQIVNDFQKGDIAEGYSVSREKKESFPLTVTSAQKNPTAFYLCANSTSGGYEQYFGPGTRLTVT.